Below are 27 T cell receptor beta chains sequenced from a single sample in a study of T cell changes during pregnancy in multiple sclerosis. Only in-frame clones appear in the TCRdb table, and some are missing; sequencing was by immunoSEQ multiplex PCR. In the table there are tens of thousands of clones, about 90% of which are singletons. The sequences come from CD4+ T cells from peripheral blood mononuclear cells, collected after pregnancy. These receptors were collected from a female donor with multiple sclerosis, enrolled in a pregnancy study.

This chain links TRBV5-1 with TRBJ1-4, with a weak D call TRBD1 (5 bases). V dropped 3 bases and J dropped 7 bases, with 16 bases sitting between them. CDR1 is SGHRS, CDR2 YFSETQ, per germline. This CDR3 contains 15 residues. This CDR3 is CASSSTGLRREKLFF. The CDR3 DNA is TGCGCCAGCAGCTCTACAGGCCTCAGGCGTGAAAAACTGTTTTTT.

This chain uses TRBV4-3 with TRBJ1-1; TRBD1 is a possible D gene (5 bases). The germline gives CDR1 LGHNA, CDR2 YSLEER. V was shortened by 0 bases and J by 0 bases, with 8 bases between the two germline ends. This CDR3 has 15 residues. CDR3 amino acids: CASSQDTGLNTEAFF. CDR3 coding DNA: TGCGCCAGCAGCCAAGATACAGGACTGAACACTGAAGCTTTCTTT.

The rearrangement uses TRBV5-4 and TRBJ2-7; 12 bases are a match to TRBD2. The V and J ends lost 4 bases and 2 bases, in that order; junction bases with no gene match: 10. CDR3 length: 17 amino acids. The germline gives CDR1 SGHNT, CDR2 YYREEE (reference sequence). The CDR3 DNA is TGTGCCAGCAGCCGATCTAGCGGGGGGGCCGCCCCCTACGAGCAGTACTTC. It translates to CASSRSSGGAAPYEQYF. The full variable domain, completed using reference TRBV5-4 and TRBJ2-7, is ETGVTQSPTHLIKTRGQQVTLRCSSQSGHNTVSWYQQALGQGPQFIFQYYREEENGRGNFPPRFSGLQFPNYSSELNVNALELDDSALYLCASSRSSGGAAPYEQYFGPGTRLTVT.

V and J are TRBV18 and TRBJ2-6; D uncertain. CDR1 is KGHSH and CDR2 is LQKENI in the germline V gene. The CDR3 length is 16 residues. Trimming removed 2 bases from V and 3 bases from J, with 11 bases in between. CDR3 sequence: CASSPLSVLGANVLTF. CDR3 sequence (DNA): TGTGCCAGCTCACCATTGTCGGTTCTTGGGGCCAACGTCCTGACTTTC. Full variable domain (rest looked up from reference TRBV18 and TRBJ2-6): NAGVMQNPRHLVRRRGQEARLRCSPMKGHSHVYWYRQLPEEGLKFMVYLQKENIIDESGMPKERFSAEFPKEGPSILRIQQVVRGDSAAYFCASSPLSVLGANVLTFGAGSRLTVL.

The CDR3 nucleotides read TGTGCCAGCAGGAAGGCGGGGGGACCGCAAGAGACCCAGTACTTC. Its translation: CASRKAGGPQETQYF. The rearrangement uses TRBV5-4 and TRBJ2-5, with 8 nucleotides matching TRBD2. Germline V gene lookup returns CDR1 SGHNT and CDR2 YYREEE (reference sequence). The CDR3 covers 15 residues. V dropped 5 bases and J dropped 2; count of bases not matched to a gene: 8.

This clone was seen more than once but under ten times. The CDR3 sequence: CASSPGQGVGGYTF. CDR3 bases: TGTGCCAGCAGTCCGGGACAGGGGGTGGGTGGCTACACCTTC. This chain links TRBV6-5 with TRBJ1-2; 11 bases map to TRBD1. Losses at the gene ends were 5 bases for V and 7 bases for J; bases not matched to a gene: 6. CDR1 is MNHEY and CDR2 is SVGAGI in the germline V gene. This CDR3 has 14 amino acids.

This rearrangement joins TRBV6-5 to TRBJ2-1; TRBD2 aligns across 10 bases. Losses at the gene ends were 7 bases for V and 10 bases for J; bases not matched to a gene: 10. The V gene's germline CDR1 is MNHEY and CDR2 SVGAGI. CDR3 length: 14 amino acids. CDR3 sequence: CASTPSGGAREQFF. In DNA form, the CDR3 reads TGTGCCAGCACCCCCAGCGGGGGGGCCAGGGAGCAGTTCTTC.

The J gene is TRBJ1-2, the V gene TRBV6-6; D perhaps matches TRBD1 (6 bases). Per the germline V gene, CDR1 is MNHNY and CDR2 is SVGAGI (reference sequence). This CDR3 contains 12 residues. Trimming took off 6 bases at V and 1 base at J, with 6 bases between the two ends. CDR3 nucleotide sequence: TGTGCCAGCAGGGACAGTAACTATGGCTACACCTTC. Residues: CASRDSNYGYTF.

The chain has TRBV15 and TRBJ2-1; D may be TRBD1 (5 bases). The CDR3 contains 15 residues. V lost 2 bases, J lost 4 bases, and 12 bases lay in between. Germline V gene data show CDR1 as LNHNV and CDR2 as YYDKDF (reference sequence). CDR3 sequence reads: CATSRLGAGYNEQFF. In DNA, the CDR3 is TGTGCCACCAGCAGACTAGGGGCCGGATACAATGAGCAGTTCTTC.

This clone showed up just once. V is TRBV13 and J is TRBJ1-1, with D unresolved. The CDR3 runs 14 residues. The germline V gene encodes CDR1 PRHDT and CDR2 FYEKMQ (reference sequence). Trimming left V 3 bases short and J 2 bases short, with 10 bases between. In nucleotides, the CDR3 is TGTGCCAGCAGCTTTGGCAGAATTAACACTGAAGCTTTCTTT. It yields the protein CASSFGRINTEAFF.

The V gene is TRBV7-2, the J gene TRBJ1-2; 8 bases fit TRBD1. Germline V gene data show CDR1 as SGHTA and CDR2 as FQGNSA. The CDR3 runs 15 residues. J gave up 4 bases and V 2 bases, and 6 bases lay outside the gene matches. In DNA form, the CDR3 reads TGTGCCAGCAGCTTATCCACAGGGGGGATCTATGGCTACACCTTC. It translates to CASSLSTGGIYGYTF. The whole variable domain, remainder taken from reference TRBV7-2 and TRBJ1-2, is GAGVSQSPSNKVTEKGKDVELRCDPISGHTALYWYRQSLGQGLEFLIYFQGNSAPDKSGLPSDRFSAERTGGSVSTLTIQRTQQEDSAVYLCASSLSTGGIYGYTFGSGTRLTVV.

The chain joins TRBV7-6 to TRBJ1-1; 11 bases match TRBD1. The CDR3 runs to 15 residues. V gave up 4 bases and J gave up 1 base; unmatched junction bases: 2. Germline loops: CDR1 SGHVS, CDR2 FNYEAQ. Written as DNA, the CDR3 is TGTGCCAGCAGCTGGGGGACAGGGGGGAACACTGAAGCTTTCTTT. Its protein product is CASSWGTGGNTEAFF. The full variable domain, rest sourced from reference TRBV7-6 and TRBJ1-1, is GAGVSQSPRYKVTKRGQDVALRCDPISGHVSLYWYRQALGQGPEFLTYFNYEAQQDKSGLPNDRFSAERPEGSISTLTIQRTEQRDSAMYRCASSWGTGGNTEAFFGQGTRLTVV.

The rearrangement uses TRBV5-1 and TRBJ1-5; unclear D gene. CDR3 length equals 15 residues. CDR1 is SGHRS and CDR2 is YFSETQ in the germline V gene. Trimming took off 4 bases at V and 1 base at J, with 12 bases between the two ends. As DNA, the CDR3 is TGCGCCAGCAGCCGAGACGGGATGAGCAATCAGCCCCAGCATTTT. This codes for CASSRDGMSNQPQHF.

CDR3: CAWSSRQGGEKLFF. As DNA, the CDR3 is TGTGCCTGGAGCAGTCGGCAGGGCGGTGAAAAACTGTTTTTT. The chain combines TRBV30 with TRBJ1-4; tentatively, D is TRBD1 (5 bases). The CDR3 covers 14 residues. The V gene lost 3 bases and the J gene lost 7 bases, with 15 bases spanning the gap. The germline V gene has CDR1 GTSNPN and CDR2 SVGIG (reference sequence).

The chain couples TRBV30 to TRBJ2-7, with 7 positions matching TRBD1. The junction had 9 bases not matched to a gene; V was cut back by 0 bases and J by 7 bases. This CDR3 contains 14 residues. Germline lookup yields CDR1 GTSNPN and CDR2 SVGIG (reference sequence). The DNA for the CDR3 is TGTGCCTGGAGTGTAACAGGGGTTTTGGGAGAGCAGTACTTC. Translating it yields CAWSVTGVLGEQYF.

The gene calls are TRBV25-1 and TRBJ1-6; no clear D gene. This CDR3 has 16 amino acids. V was pared by 1 base and J by 8 bases, with 15 bases between. Germline V gene sequence: CDR1 MGHDK, CDR2 SYGVNS. The CDR3 DNA sequence: TGTGCCAGCAGTGAATCGGGAGCCAGGTGGCATTCACCCCTCCACTTT. As protein: CASSESGARWHSPLHF.

The CDR3 is CASSRGRGTNEKLFF. For the CDR3, the DNA is TGCGCCAGCAGCCGGGGTAGAGGGACTAATGAAAAACTGTTTTTT. The gene calls are TRBV5-1 and TRBJ1-4; D remains unclear. V dropped 4 bases and J dropped 2 bases, with 12 bases sitting between them. There are 15 residues in the CDR3. The germline gives CDR1 SGHRS, CDR2 YFSETQ.

The rearrangement joins TRBV10-3 to TRBJ2-2, with TRBD1 matching 7 bases. CDR3 size: 15 residues. The junction had 10 bases not matched to a gene; V was cut back by 5 bases and J by 7 bases. Germline loops: CDR1 ENHRY, CDR2 SYGVKD. CDR3 bases: TGTGCCATCAGTTCTTCAAAACAGGGGTTCGGGGAGCTGTTTTTT. Translation: CAISSSKQGFGELFF.

The chain combines TRBV29-1 with TRBJ2-7, with TRBD1 matching over 8 bases. This CDR3 has 14 residues. Losses at the gene ends were 5 bases for V and 0 bases for J; bases not matched to a gene: 6. Germline V gene data show CDR1 as SQVTM and CDR2 as ANQGSEA. Here the CDR3 reads CSVPGTGNSYEQYF. The DNA for the CDR3 is TGCAGCGTTCCCGGGACAGGCAACTCCTACGAGCAGTACTTC.

The V call is TRBV7-3, the J call TRBJ2-5; 16 bases map to TRBD2. From germline, CDR1 is SGHTA and CDR2 FQGTGA. The CDR3 totals 17 residues. V was clipped by 5 bases and J by 5 bases; unmatched bases: 8. CDR3 protein: CASSLGTSGGAGETQYF. The CDR3 DNA sequence: TGTGCCAGCAGCCTCGGGACTAGCGGGGGGGCCGGGGAGACCCAGTACTTC.

V and J are TRBV27 and TRBJ1-5, with 8 bases matching TRBD1. The V gene end was trimmed by 4 bases and the J gene end by 5 bases; junction bases not matched to a gene: 10. The CDR3 totals 16 residues. Germline V gives CDR1 MNHEY, CDR2 SMNVEV (reference sequence). CDR3 residues: CASSSFRDRRYQPQHF. The CDR3 nucleotides are TGTGCCAGCAGTTCGTTCCGGGACAGGAGGTATCAGCCCCAGCATTTT.

This clone was picked up one time. V is TRBV12-5 and J is TRBJ2-7; perhaps TRBD2 as D (7 bases). The CDR3 loop spans 15 amino acids. V was cut by 4 bases and J by 6 bases, with 19 bases left in between. CDR1 and CDR2 (germline): LGHNT, FRNRAP. DNA for the CDR3: TGTGCTAGTGGTTCTAAGCGTGCGGGGGCGGGCGAGCAGTACTTC. Translation: CASGSKRAGAGEQYF.

V usage is TRBV7-9 and J usage is TRBJ1-2; a possible D gene is TRBD1 (6 bases). The V and J ends lost 5 bases and 3 bases respectively, with 16 bases between them. Germline V gene data show CDR1 as SEHNR and CDR2 as FQNEAQ (reference sequence). There are 15 residues in the CDR3. CDR3 nucleotide sequence: TGTGCCAGCAGCCATTCCGGACAGATCGACTATGGCTACACCTTC. This sequence encodes CASSHSGQIDYGYTF.

This clone was recorded only once. V usage is TRBV18 and J usage is TRBJ2-3, with D perhaps TRBD1 (5 bases). Germline V gene lookup returns CDR1 KGHSH and CDR2 LQKENI. V lost 3 bases, J lost 1 base, and 8 bases lay in between. The CDR3 is 14 residues long. The CDR3 loop is CASSPLGGTDTQYF. CDR3 bases: TGTGCCAGCTCACCCTTAGGGGGCACAGATACGCAGTATTTT. The variable domain in full, completed from reference TRBV18 and TRBJ2-3, reads NAGVMQNPRHLVRRRGQEARLRCSPMKGHSHVYWYRQLPEEGLKFMVYLQKENIIDESGMPKERFSAEFPKEGPSILRIQQVVRGDSAAYFCASSPLGGTDTQYFGPGTRLTVL.

V and J are TRBV11-2 and TRBJ2-2, with TRBD2 identical over 9 bases. Germline-derived CDR1 and CDR2 are SGHAT and FQNNGV. Trimming cost V 5 bases and J 7 bases; bases outside gene matches: 14. CDR3 length: 17 residues. The DNA for the CDR3 is TGTGCCAGCAGCCCCCGCCTGAGCGGGGGGTCTGACGGGGAGCTGTTTTTT. This sequence encodes CASSPRLSGGSDGELFF.

The chain links TRBV29-1 to TRBJ2-1, with 11 bases that match TRBD1. Germline V gives CDR1 SQVTM, CDR2 ANQGSEA. The CDR3 extends over 15 amino acids. V was clipped by 7 bases and J by 3 bases; unmatched bases: 8. This CDR3 reads CSAWTGGGFYNEQFF. CDR3 sequence (DNA): TGCAGCGCCTGGACAGGGGGCGGTTTCTACAATGAGCAGTTCTTC.

In DNA, the CDR3 is TGTGCCAGCAGCCCCGGGGACAGAACTAATGAAAAACTGTTTTTT. This codes for CASSPGDRTNEKLFF. The V gene is TRBV5-4, the J gene TRBJ1-4; TRBD1 aligns across 7 bases. V trimming: 4 bases; J trimming: 1 base; junction bases outside the gene matches: 4. The CDR3 extends over 15 amino acids. Per germline, CDR1 SGHNT and CDR2 YYREEE (reference sequence).